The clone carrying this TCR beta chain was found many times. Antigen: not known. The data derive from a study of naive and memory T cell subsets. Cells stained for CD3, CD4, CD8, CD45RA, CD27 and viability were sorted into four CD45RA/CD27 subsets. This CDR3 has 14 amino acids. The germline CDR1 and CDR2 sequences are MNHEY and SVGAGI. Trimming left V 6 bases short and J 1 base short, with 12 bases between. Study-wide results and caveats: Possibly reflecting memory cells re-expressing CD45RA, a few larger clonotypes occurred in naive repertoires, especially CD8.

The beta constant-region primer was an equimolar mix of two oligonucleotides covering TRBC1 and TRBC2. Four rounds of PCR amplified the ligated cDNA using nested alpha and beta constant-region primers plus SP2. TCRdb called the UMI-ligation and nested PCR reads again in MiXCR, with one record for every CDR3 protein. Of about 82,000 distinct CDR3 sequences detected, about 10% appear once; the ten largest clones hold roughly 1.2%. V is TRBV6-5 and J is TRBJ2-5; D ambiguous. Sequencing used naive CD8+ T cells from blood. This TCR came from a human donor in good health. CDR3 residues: CASSPPNSQETQYF. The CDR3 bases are TGTGCCAGCAGCCCGCCGAACAGCCAAGAGACCCAGTACTTC.